This TCR beta chain was obtained from a study of T cells in Graves' hyperthyroidism and ophthalmopathy. Amplification of TCR beta CDR3 regions used RNA as the template. The HTBI primer set drove a first-round RT-PCR of the TCR CDR3. One entry per CDR3 protein results from TCRdb running MiXCR on the multiplex PCR reads. The sample contains approximately 600,000 distinct CDR3 sequences, around 15% of which appear only once. CDR1 MNHEY and CDR2 SMNVEV come from the germline V gene (reference sequence). V was clipped by 3 bases and J by 3 bases, with 9 bases between them. The CDR3 consists of 13 residues. There are a few counts of this clonotype.

The chain uses TRBV27 and TRBJ2-7; D may be TRBD1 (6 bases). The sequencing sample was made of blood. The clonotype originates from a woman in her 30s with Graves' hyperthyroidism. CDR3 in DNA: TGTGCCAGCAGTTTTGGGACATACTACGAGCAGTACTTC. Translated: CASSFGTYYEQYF.